Below are 3 T cell receptor beta chains sequenced from a single sample in a study of blood T cell repertoires in COVID-19. Repertoires were generated with immunoSEQ multiplex PCR, while TCRdb's copy carries only in-frame clones and drops some. This sample has more than 150,000 clones, with roughly nine tenths found just once. Sequencing input: peripheral blood. The receptor source for this set is a man aged 40-49 years with acute or convalescent COVID-19.

J is TRBJ2-7 and V is TRBV10-1; a possible D gene is TRBD1 (5 bases). Germline loops: CDR1 WNHNN, CDR2 SYGVQD (reference sequence). Trimming took 0 bases from V and 7 from J, leaving 13 bases between them. CDR3 length: 14 amino acids. DNA of the CDR3: TGCGCCAGCAGTGAGTCTGGCAGGGCGAAGGAGCAGTACTTC. This translates into CASSESGRAKEQYF.

The gene calls are TRBV4-3 and TRBJ2-3, with D possibly being TRBD1 (5 bases). The CDR3 extends over 14 amino acids. The germline gives CDR1 LGHNA, CDR2 YSLEER. The V end lost 0 bases, the J end lost 6 bases, and 10 bases lay between the germline ends. The DNA of the CDR3 is TGCGCCAGCAGCCAAGAGATGACAGACGATACGCAGTATTTT. Its protein is CASSQEMTDDTQYF.

V is TRBV7-9 and J is TRBJ2-1; 11 nucleotides line up with TRBD2. The CDR3 runs to 15 residues. Germline lookup yields CDR1 SEHNR and CDR2 FQNEAQ (reference sequence). V lost 6 bases, J lost 2 bases, and 3 bases stayed unmatched. CDR3 sequence (DNA): TGTGCCAGCAGGGCACTAGCGGGGGCCTACAATGAGCAGTTCTTC. Amino acids: CASRALAGAYNEQFF.